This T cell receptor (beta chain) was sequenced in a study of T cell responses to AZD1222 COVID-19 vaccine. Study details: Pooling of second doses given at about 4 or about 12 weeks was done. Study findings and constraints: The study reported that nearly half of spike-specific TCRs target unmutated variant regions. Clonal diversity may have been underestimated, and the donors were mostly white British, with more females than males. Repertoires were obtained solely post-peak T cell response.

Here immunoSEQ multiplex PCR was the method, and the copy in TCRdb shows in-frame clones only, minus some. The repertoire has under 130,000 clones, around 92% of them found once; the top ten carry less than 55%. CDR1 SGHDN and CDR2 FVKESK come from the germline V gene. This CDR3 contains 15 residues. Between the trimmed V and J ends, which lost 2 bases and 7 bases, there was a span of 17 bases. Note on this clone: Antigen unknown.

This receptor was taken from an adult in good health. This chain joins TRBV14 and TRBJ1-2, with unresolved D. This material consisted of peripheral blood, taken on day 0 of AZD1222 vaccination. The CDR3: CASSQRRTERSGYTF. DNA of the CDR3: TGTGCCAGCAGCCAACGACGGACGGAGAGAAGTGGCTACACCTTC. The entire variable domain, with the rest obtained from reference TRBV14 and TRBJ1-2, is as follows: EAGVTQFPSHSVIEKGQTVTLRCDPISGHDNLYWYRRVMGKEIKFLLHFVKESKQDESGMPNNRFLAERTGGTYSTLKVQPAELEDSGVYFCASSQRRTERSGYTFGSGTRLTVV.